The 19 T cell receptor beta chains given below trace back to one sample, sequenced in a study of blood T cells in healthy people across ages. Together with a sample-barcoded 5' primer, a J-beta primer mix was included in a second PCR lasting 7 to 11 cycles. Via MiXCR, TCRdb re-called the 5' RACE reads, giving one row per CDR3 protein. Here the sample spans over 1,500,000 distinct CDR3 sequences, about 49% being singletons. The sequencing input was blood. The receptor source for this set is a woman aged 40 to 50 in good health.

Worth noting for this clonotype: A junction boundary mismatches the germline segment, possibly from a read error. The chain is built from TRBV2 and TRBJ2-5, with TRBD2 matching over 8 bases. CDR3 length equals 18 residues. The germline gives CDR1 SNHLY, CDR2 FYNNEI. CDR3 protein: CASSEATGGPVSSETQYF. The DNA for the CDR3 is TGTGCCAGCAGTGAAGCGACGGGGGGGCCTGTTTCGTCGGAGACCCAGTACTTT. Together with reference TRBV2 and TRBJ2-5, the CDR3 gives the full variable domain: EPEVTQTPSHQVTQMGQEVILRCVPISNHLYFYWYRQILGQKVEFLVSFYNNEISEKSEIFDDQFSVERPDGSNFTLKIRSTKLEDSAMYFCASSEATGGPVSSETQYFGPGTRLLVL.

The rearrangement links TRBV19 to TRBJ2-1; 9 bases align to TRBD2. This CDR3 contains 17 residues. V trimming: 0 bases; J trimming: 3 bases; junction bases outside the gene matches: 6. The V gene's germline CDR1 is LNHDA and CDR2 SQIVND (reference sequence). The DNA of the CDR3 is TGTGCCAGTAGTATAGATTCAGCGGGGGGCTTCTACAATGAGCAGTTCTTC. It encodes CASSIDSAGGFYNEQFF. The variable domain in full, with the rest retrieved from reference TRBV19 and TRBJ2-1, is DGGITQSPKYLFRKEGQNVTLSCEQNLNHDAMYWYRQDPGQGLRLIYYSQIVNDFQKGDIAEGYSVSREKKESFPLTVTSAQKNPTAFYLCASSIDSAGGFYNEQFFGPGTRLTVL.

Regarding this clonotype: One end of the junction fails to match germline, which may point to a read error. CDR3 protein: CASSPRDRGDTRYF. The CDR3 bases are TGTGCCAGCAGTCCCCGGGACAGGGGGGATACGCGGTATTTT. This chain uses TRBV6-6 with TRBJ2-3, with 11 positions matching TRBD1. Germline V gene data show CDR1 as MNHNY and CDR2 as SVGAGI (reference sequence). The CDR3 is made up of 14 amino acids.

The chain is built from TRBV10-3 and TRBJ1-4; a possible D gene is TRBD1 (6 bases). Germline CDR1 is ENHRY and CDR2 is SYGVKD. The V end lost 10 bases, the J end lost 3 bases, and 15 bases lay between the germline ends. This CDR3 has 14 amino acids. CDR3 DNA sequence: TGTGCCAGCCCCGGGGGCGAGGCTAATGAAAAACTGTTTTTT. This translates into CASPGGEANEKLFF.

The chain is built from TRBV10-3 and TRBJ1-5, with TRBD1 as a possible D gene (6 bases). In germline, CDR1 is ENHRY, CDR2 SYGVKD. The CDR3 consists of 15 residues. The V gene lost 3 bases and the J gene lost 2 bases, with 11 bases spanning the gap. CDR3 amino acids: CAISDSGGGNQPQHF. DNA of the CDR3: TGTGCCATCAGTGATTCGGGGGGCGGCAATCAGCCCCAGCATTTT.

The rearrangement links TRBV27 to TRBJ2-3; D possibly matches TRBD1 or TRBD2 (5 bases each). Trimming took 7 bases from V and 4 from J, leaving 18 bases between them. CDR1 MNHEY and CDR2 SMNVEV come from the germline V gene (reference sequence). CDR3 size: 15 residues. The CDR3 nucleotides are TGTGCCAGCATCAAAACCCAGGGAGTGGCAGATACGCAGTATTTT. This sequence encodes CASIKTQGVADTQYF.

At least ten counts were recorded for this clonotype. The chain has TRBV7-8 and TRBJ2-7; the D gene is possibly TRBD1 (5 bases). In germline, CDR1 is SGHVS, CDR2 FQNEAQ. The CDR3 loop spans 14 amino acids. V lost 3 bases to trimming and J lost 0 bases, with 9 bases between them. CDR3: CASSFQGISYEQYF. DNA of the CDR3: TGTGCCAGCAGCTTTCAGGGAATCTCCTACGAGCAGTACTTC.

This chain joins TRBV9 and TRBJ1-2, with D perhaps matching TRBD1 (6 bases). Germline assignment: CDR1 SGDLS and CDR2 YYNGEE. Deletions cut 5 bases from V and 4 bases from J, with 12 bases between. The CDR3 totals 13 residues. CDR3 sequence: CASRNREPYGYTF. CDR3 nucleotide sequence: TGTGCCAGCAGGAACAGGGAACCCTATGGCTACACCTTC.

This clonotype was counted a few times. The genes are TRBV28 and TRBJ2-1; D might be TRBD1 (7 bases). V was clipped by 7 bases and J by 0 bases, with 10 bases between them. CDR1 and CDR2 from the germline V gene are MDHEN and SYDVKM. CDR3 size: 14 residues. For the CDR3, the DNA is TGTGCCAGCATCCAGGGGGGCTCCTACAATGAGCAGTTCTTC. It translates to CASIQGGSYNEQFF. Full variable domain (outside the CDR3, taken from reference TRBV28 and TRBJ2-1): DVKVTQSSRYLVKRTGEKVFLECVQDMDHENMFWYRQDPGLGLRLIYFSYDVKMKEKGDIPEGYSVSREKKERFSLILESASTNQTSMYLCASIQGGSYNEQFFGPGTRLTVL.

CDR3 in DNA: TGTGCCAGCAGGACCGCGCTAGCGGGAAGCACAGATACGCAGTATTTT. Its protein product is CASRTALAGSTDTQYF. The V gene is TRBV27, the J gene TRBJ2-3, with 9 bases matching TRBD2. Trimming at V came to 6 bases and at J to 0 bases, leaving 7 bases not matched to a gene. The CDR3 totals 16 residues. The germline V gene encodes CDR1 MNHEY and CDR2 SMNVEV (reference sequence).

Comment on this clonotype: Its ends do not fully match the called genes, so a read error is possible. The chain has TRBV7-9 and TRBJ2-1; a possible D gene is TRBD1 (6 bases). Germline-derived CDR1 and CDR2 are SEHNR and FQNEAQ (reference sequence). This CDR3 has 16 amino acids. In DNA, the CDR3 is TGTGCCAGCAGCTTAATTCCAGGGGAGACGAACAACGAGCAGTTCTTC. It specifies CASSLIPGETNNEQFF.

J is TRBJ2-3 and V is TRBV20-1; TRBD2 aligns across 9 bases. The CDR3 has 15 residues. V lost 0 bases, J lost 4 bases, and 5 bases stayed unmatched. The germline V gene has CDR1 DFQATT and CDR2 SNEGSKA (reference sequence). Here the CDR3 reads CSARDGASGADTQYF. CDR3 bases: TGCAGTGCTAGAGATGGTGCTAGCGGGGCAGATACGCAGTATTTT.

The rearrangement joins TRBV3-1 to TRBJ2-1, with 10 positions matching TRBD1. V was pared by 4 bases and J by 8 bases, with 11 bases of the junction left unmatched. This CDR3 has 16 amino acids. Germline V gene data show CDR1 as LGHDT and CDR2 as YNNKEL (reference sequence). CDR3 bases: TGTGCCAGCAGCCCCCTTGGACAGGGGGATTCGTATGAGCAGTTCTTC. It yields the protein CASSPLGQGDSYEQFF.

The gene calls are TRBV29-1 and TRBJ1-1; D uncertain. The germline V gene encodes CDR1 SQVTM and CDR2 ANQGSEA. V was pared by 6 bases and J by 0 bases, with 17 bases between. The CDR3 is 15 amino acids. CDR3 loop: CSVDGEGPMNTEAFF. The CDR3 region has the DNA TGCAGCGTCGATGGGGAGGGCCCGATGAACACTGAAGCTTTCTTT.

This clonotype has only one observation. The CDR3 DNA sequence: TGCAGTGCTAGAGGGGGAACTAGAGTAGAGACCCAGTACTTC. This sequence encodes CSARGGTRVETQYF. The chain combines TRBV20-1 with TRBJ2-5, with a weak D call TRBD2 (5 bases). CDR1 and CDR2 from the germline V gene are DFQATT and SNEGSKA (reference sequence). V lost 1 base and J lost 4, with 13 bases in between. The CDR3 is 14 residues long.

The table lists this clonotype with a few counts. The genes are TRBV4-3 and TRBJ2-3; D possibly corresponds to TRBD2 (5 bases). Trimming pared 0 bases from V and 4 bases from J, leaving 14 bases between. This CDR3 is 16 amino acids long. Germline CDR1 LGHNA, CDR2 YSLEER. This chain's CDR3 is CASSQDVPSEADTQYF. For the CDR3, the DNA is TGCGCCAGCAGCCAAGATGTGCCGTCGGAGGCAGATACGCAGTATTTT.

The J gene is TRBJ2-1, the V gene TRBV27, with 12 bases that match TRBD2. Trimming cost V 6 bases and J 6 bases; bases outside gene matches: 9. The CDR3 spans 16 residues. Germline V gene sequence: CDR1 MNHEY, CDR2 SMNVEV (reference sequence). The chain's CDR3 is CASSPSASGGANEQFF. The CDR3 region has the DNA TGTGCCAGCAGCCCCTCCGCTAGCGGGGGGGCCAATGAGCAGTTCTTC.

The rearrangement uses TRBV6-2 or TRBV6-3 and TRBJ2-5; 8 nucleotides line up with TRBD2. V dropped 6 bases and J dropped 4; count of bases not matched to a gene: 4. Germline CDR1 reads MNHEY; CDR2 reads SVGEGT. This CDR3 spans 13 amino acids. The CDR3 protein is CASRIGGGETQYF. The CDR3 DNA reads TGTGCCAGCAGGATCGGGGGGGGAGAGACCCAGTACTTC.

The chain couples TRBV6-2 or TRBV6-3 to TRBJ2-5, with D perhaps TRBD1 or TRBD2 (6 bases each). Germline loops: CDR1 MNHEY, CDR2 SVGEGT. Trimming took 0 bases from V and 1 from J, leaving 15 bases between them. The CDR3 runs to 17 residues. For the CDR3, the DNA is TGTGCCAGCAGTTACTCTAGGGAAAGGGGGGTCCAAGAGACCCAGTACTTC. Its translation: CASSYSRERGVQETQYF.